This TCR beta chain was retrieved from a study of cytomegalovirus exposure and HLA in healthy donors. The CDR3 extends over 14 amino acids. Germline assignment: CDR1 SGDLS and CDR2 YYNGEE. With 3 bases removed from V and 5 bases from J, the gap between germline ends came to 14 bases. Notes on the study in general: What was likely a sequencing artifact was a cluster of highly shared sequence variants. Later analysis identified several of the most significant clusters that appeared linked to common viral pathogens. A missense DCLRE1C variant was associated with V- and J-gene trimming of TCR beta chains in a later analysis, and an independent cohort replicated the association.

Worth noting for this clone: Its antigen is currently unknown.

The PCR employed 60 Vbeta primers together with 13 Jbeta primers. Using immunoSEQ multiplex PCR, the repertoire was profiled, and TCRdb retains in-frame clones only, with some absent. The sample carries tens of thousands of clones, 10% recorded once. This chain uses TRBV9 with TRBJ2-5; a possible D gene is TRBD1 (5 bases). This receptor was obtained from a man in his sixties in good health and CMV-seropositive. The sample taken for sequencing was PBMCs. CDR3 coding DNA: TGTGCCAGCAGCGACGACAGAAAGGGTGAGACCCAGTACTTC. This sequence encodes CASSDDRKGETQYF.